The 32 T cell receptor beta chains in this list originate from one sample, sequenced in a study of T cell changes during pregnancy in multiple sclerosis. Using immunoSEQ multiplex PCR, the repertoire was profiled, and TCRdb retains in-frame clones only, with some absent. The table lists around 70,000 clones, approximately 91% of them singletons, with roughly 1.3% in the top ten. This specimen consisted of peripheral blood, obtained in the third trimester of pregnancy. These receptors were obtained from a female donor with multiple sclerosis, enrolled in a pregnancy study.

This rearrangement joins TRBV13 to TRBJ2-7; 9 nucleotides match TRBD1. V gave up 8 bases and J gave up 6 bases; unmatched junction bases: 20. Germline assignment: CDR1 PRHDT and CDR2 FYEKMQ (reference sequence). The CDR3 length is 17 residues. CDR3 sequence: CASPKLRPTGGITEQYF. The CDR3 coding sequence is TGTGCCAGCCCGAAACTCCGACCGACAGGGGGTATCACCGAGCAGTACTTC.

CDR3 bases: TGTGCCATCAGTGCCGGACAGGGGGGAACCTACGAGCAGTACTTC. Translated, it gives CAISAGQGGTYEQYF. V and J are TRBV10-3 and TRBJ2-7, with 10 nucleotides matching TRBD1. V was pared by 4 bases and J by 2 bases, with 5 bases of the junction left unmatched. Germline V gene lookup returns CDR1 ENHRY and CDR2 SYGVKD. The CDR3 extends over 15 amino acids.

The CDR3 region has the DNA TGCGCGGGACAGGGGTCTGAAGCTTTCTTT. Amino acids: CAGQGSEAFF. The chain uses TRBV20-1 and TRBJ1-1; 10 bases are a match to TRBD1. Germline V gene data show CDR1 as DFQATT and CDR2 as SNEGSKA (reference sequence). The CDR3 is 10 residues long.

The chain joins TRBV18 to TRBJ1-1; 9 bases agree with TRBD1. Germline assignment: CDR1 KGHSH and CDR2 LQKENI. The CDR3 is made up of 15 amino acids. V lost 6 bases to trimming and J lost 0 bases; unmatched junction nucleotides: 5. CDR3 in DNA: TGTGCCAGCTCGATGACAGGGGGGCTGAACACTGAAGCTTTCTTT. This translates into CASSMTGGLNTEAFF.

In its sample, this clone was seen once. In DNA, the CDR3 is TGTGCCAGCAGCTTTCGGACAGGGGGTGAAAAACTGTTTTTT. This translates into CASSFRTGGEKLFF. The chain combines TRBV7-9 with TRBJ1-4, with TRBD1 identical over 10 bases. J gave up 7 bases and V 3 bases, and 2 bases lay outside the gene matches. CDR1 is SEHNR, CDR2 FQNEAQ, per germline (reference sequence). The CDR3 contains 14 residues.

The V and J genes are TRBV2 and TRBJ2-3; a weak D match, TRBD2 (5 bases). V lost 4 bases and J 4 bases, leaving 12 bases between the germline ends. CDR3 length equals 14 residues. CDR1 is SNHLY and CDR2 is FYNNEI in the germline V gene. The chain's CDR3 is CASSVSPGADTQYF. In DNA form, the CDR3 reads TGTGCCAGCAGTGTAAGCCCCGGGGCAGATACGCAGTATTTT.

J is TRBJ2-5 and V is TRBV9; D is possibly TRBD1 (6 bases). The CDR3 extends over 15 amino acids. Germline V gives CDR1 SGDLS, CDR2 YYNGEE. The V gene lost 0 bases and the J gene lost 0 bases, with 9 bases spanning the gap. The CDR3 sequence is CASSVATGNQETQYF. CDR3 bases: TGTGCCAGCAGCGTAGCTACAGGGAACCAAGAGACCCAGTACTTC.

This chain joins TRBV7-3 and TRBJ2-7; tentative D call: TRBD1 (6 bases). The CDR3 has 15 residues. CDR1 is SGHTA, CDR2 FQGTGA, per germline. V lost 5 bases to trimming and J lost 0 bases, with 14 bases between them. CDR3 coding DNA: TGTGCCAGCAGCAGAACAGGGACGAGCTCCTACGAGCAGTACTTC. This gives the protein CASSRTGTSSYEQYF.

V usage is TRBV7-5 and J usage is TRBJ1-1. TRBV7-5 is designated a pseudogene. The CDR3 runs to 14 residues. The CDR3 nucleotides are TGTGCCAGAAGCTCGTTGAGGGAGAACACTGAAGCTTTCTTT. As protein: CARSSLRENTEAFF.

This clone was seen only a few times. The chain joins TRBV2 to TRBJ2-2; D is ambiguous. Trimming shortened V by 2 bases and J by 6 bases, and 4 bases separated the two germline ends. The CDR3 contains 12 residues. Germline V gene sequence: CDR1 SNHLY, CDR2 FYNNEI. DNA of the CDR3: TGTGCCAGCAGTGAACCGTCCGGGGAGCTGTTTTTT. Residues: CASSEPSGELFF. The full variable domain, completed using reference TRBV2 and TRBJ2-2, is EPEVTQTPSHQVTQMGQEVILRCVPISNHLYFYWYRQILGQKVEFLVSFYNNEISEKSEIFDDQFSVERPDGSNFTLKIRSTKLEDSAMYFCASSEPSGELFFGEGSRLTVL.

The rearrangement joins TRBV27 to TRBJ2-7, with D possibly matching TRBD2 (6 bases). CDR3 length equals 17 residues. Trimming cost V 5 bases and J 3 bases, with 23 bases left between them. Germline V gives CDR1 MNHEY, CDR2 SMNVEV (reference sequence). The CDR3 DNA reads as TGTGCCAGCAGTCCCCCGCTGAGCAGGAGGGGCTTCTACGAGCAGTACTTC. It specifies CASSPPLSRRGFYEQYF.

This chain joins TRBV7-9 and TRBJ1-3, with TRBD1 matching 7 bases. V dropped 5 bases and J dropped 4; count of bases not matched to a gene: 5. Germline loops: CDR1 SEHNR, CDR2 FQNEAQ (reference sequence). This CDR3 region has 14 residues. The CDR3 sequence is CASSRGTAGNTIYF. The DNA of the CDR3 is TGTGCCAGCAGCCGAGGGACAGCCGGAAACACCATATATTTT.

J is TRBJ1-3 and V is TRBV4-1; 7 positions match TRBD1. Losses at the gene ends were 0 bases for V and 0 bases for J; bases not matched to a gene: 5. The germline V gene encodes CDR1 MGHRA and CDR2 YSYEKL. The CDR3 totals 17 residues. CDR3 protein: CASSQDNRGPSGNTIYF. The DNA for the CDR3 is TGCGCCAGCAGCCAAGATAACAGGGGACCCTCTGGAAACACCATATATTTT.

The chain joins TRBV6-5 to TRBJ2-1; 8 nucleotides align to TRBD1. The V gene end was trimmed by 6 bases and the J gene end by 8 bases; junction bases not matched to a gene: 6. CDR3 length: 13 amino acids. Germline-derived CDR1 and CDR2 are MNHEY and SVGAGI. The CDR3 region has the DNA TGTGCCAGCAGAGGCGGACAGGGTCATGAGCAGTTCTTC. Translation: CASRGGQGHEQFF.

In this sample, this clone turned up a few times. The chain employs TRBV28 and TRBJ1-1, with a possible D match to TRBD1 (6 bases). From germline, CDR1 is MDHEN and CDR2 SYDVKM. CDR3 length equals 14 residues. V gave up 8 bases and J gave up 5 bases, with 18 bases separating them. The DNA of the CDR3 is TGTGCCAGCCGGGTGGGGGGGCGCCGGACTGAAGCTTTCTTT. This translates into CASRVGGRRTEAFF.

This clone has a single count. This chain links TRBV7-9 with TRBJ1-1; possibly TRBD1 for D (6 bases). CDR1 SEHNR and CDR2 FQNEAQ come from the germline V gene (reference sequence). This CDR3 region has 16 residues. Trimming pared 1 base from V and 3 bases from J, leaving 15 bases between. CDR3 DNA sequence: TGTGCCAGCAGCTTAGGAAGTGTCAGGACAGACACTGAAGCTTTCTTT. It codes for CASSLGSVRTDTEAFF.

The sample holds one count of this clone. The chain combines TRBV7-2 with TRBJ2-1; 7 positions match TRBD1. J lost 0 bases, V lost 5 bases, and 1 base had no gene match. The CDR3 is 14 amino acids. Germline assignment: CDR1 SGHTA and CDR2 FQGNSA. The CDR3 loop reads CASSRDSSYNEQFF. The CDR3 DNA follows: TGTGCCAGCAGCCGGGACAGCTCCTACAATGAGCAGTTCTTC.

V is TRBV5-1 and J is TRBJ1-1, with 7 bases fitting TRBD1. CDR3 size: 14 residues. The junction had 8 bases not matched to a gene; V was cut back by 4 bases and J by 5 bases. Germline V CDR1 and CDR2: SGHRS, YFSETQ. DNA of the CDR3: TGCGCCAGCAGCGCACTTACAGGGGATACTGAAGCTTTCTTT. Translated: CASSALTGDTEAFF.

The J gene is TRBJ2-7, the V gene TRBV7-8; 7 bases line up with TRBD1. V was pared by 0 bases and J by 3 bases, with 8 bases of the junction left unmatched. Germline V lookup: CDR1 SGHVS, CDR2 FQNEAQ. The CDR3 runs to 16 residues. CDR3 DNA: TGTGCCAGCAGCTTAGCCCCCGGGACAGACATCTACGAGCAGTACTTC. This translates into CASSLAPGTDIYEQYF.

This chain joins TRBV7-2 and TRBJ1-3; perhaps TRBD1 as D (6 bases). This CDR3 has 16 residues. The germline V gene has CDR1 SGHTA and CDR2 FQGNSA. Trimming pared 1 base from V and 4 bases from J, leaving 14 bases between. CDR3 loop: CASSLDRTEWGNTIYF. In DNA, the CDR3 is TGTGCCAGCAGCTTAGACCGGACAGAATGGGGAAACACCATATATTTT.

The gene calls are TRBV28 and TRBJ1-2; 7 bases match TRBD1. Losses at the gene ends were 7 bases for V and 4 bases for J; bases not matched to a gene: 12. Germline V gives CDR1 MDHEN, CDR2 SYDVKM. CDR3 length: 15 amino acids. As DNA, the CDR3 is TGTGCCAGCACCATCAGGACAGGCGCAGGCTATGGCTACACCTTC. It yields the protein CASTIRTGAGYGYTF.

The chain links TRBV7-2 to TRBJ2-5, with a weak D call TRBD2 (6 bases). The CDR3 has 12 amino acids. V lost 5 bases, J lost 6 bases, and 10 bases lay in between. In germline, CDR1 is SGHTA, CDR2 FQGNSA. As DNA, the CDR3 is TGTGCCAGCAGCCGGGGACTTAAGACCCAGTACTTC. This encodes CASSRGLKTQYF.

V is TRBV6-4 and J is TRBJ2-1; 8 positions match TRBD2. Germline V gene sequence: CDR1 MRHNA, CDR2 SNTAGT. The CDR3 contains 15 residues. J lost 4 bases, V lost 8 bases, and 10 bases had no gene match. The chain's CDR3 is CASGPRAGDYNEQFF. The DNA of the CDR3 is TGTGCCAGCGGTCCCAGAGCGGGGGATTACAATGAGCAGTTCTTC.

CDR3 in amino acids: CAIRQENYGYTF. As DNA, the CDR3 is TGTGCCATCAGACAGGAAAACTATGGCTACACCTTC. The J gene is TRBJ1-2, the V gene TRBV10-3, with D possibly TRBD1 on 5 matching bases. The germline V gene encodes CDR1 ENHRY and CDR2 SYGVKD. This CDR3 region has 12 residues. The ends were cut back, 6 bases at V and 2 bases at J, with 7 bases in the middle.

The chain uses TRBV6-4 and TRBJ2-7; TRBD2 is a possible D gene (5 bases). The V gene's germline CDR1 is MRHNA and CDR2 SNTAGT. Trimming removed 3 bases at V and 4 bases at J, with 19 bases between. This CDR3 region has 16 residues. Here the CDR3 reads CASSEGAFGLGYEQYF. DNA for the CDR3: TGTGCCAGCAGTGAGGGAGCCTTTGGACTGGGTTACGAGCAGTACTTC.

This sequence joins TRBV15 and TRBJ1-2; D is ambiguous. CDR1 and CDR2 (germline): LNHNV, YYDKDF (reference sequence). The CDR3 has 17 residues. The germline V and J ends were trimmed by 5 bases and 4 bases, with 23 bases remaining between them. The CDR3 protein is CATSPTIGVERFYGYTF. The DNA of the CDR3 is TGTGCCACCAGCCCAACGATCGGTGTGGAGAGGTTCTATGGCTACACCTTC.

CDR3 sequence: CASSNQGGGIDTEAFF. The CDR3 coding sequence is TGTGCCAGCTCAAACCAAGGTGGAGGGATCGACACTGAAGCTTTCTTT. The chain has TRBV18 and TRBJ1-1, with unresolved D. This CDR3 is 16 amino acids long. CDR1 is KGHSH and CDR2 is LQKENI in the germline V gene. The V and J ends lost 5 bases and 3 bases respectively, with 19 bases between them.

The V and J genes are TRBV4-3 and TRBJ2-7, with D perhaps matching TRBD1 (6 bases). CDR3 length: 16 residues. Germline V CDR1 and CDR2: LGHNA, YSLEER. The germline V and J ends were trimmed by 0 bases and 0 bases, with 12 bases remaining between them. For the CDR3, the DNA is TGCGCCAGCAGCCAAGAGTGGGGGACATCCTCCTACGAGCAGTACTTC. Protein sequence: CASSQEWGTSSYEQYF.

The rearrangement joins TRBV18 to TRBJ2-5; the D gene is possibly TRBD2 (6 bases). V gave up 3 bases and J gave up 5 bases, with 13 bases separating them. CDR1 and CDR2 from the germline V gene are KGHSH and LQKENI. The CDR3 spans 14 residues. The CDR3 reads CASSPTAGGETQYF. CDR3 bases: TGTGCCAGCTCACCCACCGCTGGGGGGGAGACCCAGTACTTC. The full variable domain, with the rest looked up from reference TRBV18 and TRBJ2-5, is NAGVMQNPRHLVRRRGQEARLRCSPMKGHSHVYWYRQLPEEGLKFMVYLQKENIIDESGMPKERFSAEFPKEGPSILRIQQVVRGDSAAYFCASSPTAGGETQYFGPGTRLLVL.

The CDR3 region has the DNA TGTGCCAGCAGTGGGGGGCAGTTGGGCACAGATACGCAGTATTTT. Its protein is CASSGGQLGTDTQYF. The rearrangement uses TRBV6-4 and TRBJ2-3, with TRBD1 as a possible D gene (6 bases). CDR3 size: 15 residues. Germline V CDR1 and CDR2: MRHNA, SNTAGT. Trimming pared 4 bases from V and 1 base from J, leaving 12 bases between.

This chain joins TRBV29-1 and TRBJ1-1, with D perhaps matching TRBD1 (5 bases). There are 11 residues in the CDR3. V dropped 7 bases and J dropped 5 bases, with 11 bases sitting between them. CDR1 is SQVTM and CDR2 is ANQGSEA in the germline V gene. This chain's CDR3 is CSGLGVTEAFF. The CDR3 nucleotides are TGCAGCGGCCTAGGGGTTACTGAAGCTTTCTTT.

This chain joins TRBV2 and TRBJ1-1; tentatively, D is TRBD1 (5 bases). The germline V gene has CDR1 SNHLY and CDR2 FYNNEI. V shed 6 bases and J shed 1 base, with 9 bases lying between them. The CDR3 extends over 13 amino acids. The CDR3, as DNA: TGTGCCAGCAGGGGGGAGGGGAACACTGAAGCTTTCTTT. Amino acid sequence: CASRGEGNTEAFF. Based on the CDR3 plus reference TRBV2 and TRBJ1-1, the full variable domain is EPEVTQTPSHQVTQMGQEVILRCVPISNHLYFYWYRQILGQKVEFLVSFYNNEISEKSEIFDDQFSVERPDGSNFTLKIRSTKLEDSAMYFCASRGEGNTEAFFGQGTRLTVV.